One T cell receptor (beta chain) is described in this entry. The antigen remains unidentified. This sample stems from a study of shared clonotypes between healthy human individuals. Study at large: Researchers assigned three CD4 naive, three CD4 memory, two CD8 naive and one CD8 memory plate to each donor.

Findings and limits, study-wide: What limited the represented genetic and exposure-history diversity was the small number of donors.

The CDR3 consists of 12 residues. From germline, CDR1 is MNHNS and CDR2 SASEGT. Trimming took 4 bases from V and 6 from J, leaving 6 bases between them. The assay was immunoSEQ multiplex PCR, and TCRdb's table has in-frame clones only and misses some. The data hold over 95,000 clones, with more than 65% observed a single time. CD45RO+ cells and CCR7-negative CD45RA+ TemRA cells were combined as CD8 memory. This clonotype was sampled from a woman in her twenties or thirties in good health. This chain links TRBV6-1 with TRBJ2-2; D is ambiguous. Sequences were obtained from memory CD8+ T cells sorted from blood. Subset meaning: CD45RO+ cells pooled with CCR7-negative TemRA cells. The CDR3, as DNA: TGTGCCAGCAGTGGGTGGGCCGGGGAGCTGTTTTTT. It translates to CASSGWAGELFF.